This TCR beta chain stems from a study of cytomegalovirus exposure and HLA in healthy donors. V lost 5 bases and J lost 2, with 12 bases in between. The CDR3 has 14 residues. Germline CDR1 reads SGHVS; CDR2 reads FNYEAQ. Concerning this clone: Its target is not known.

Study-level findings and limits: An analysis that was carried out later associated fewer than 20,000 TCR beta sequences with HLA alleles at 0.05 false discovery rate. Most of the TCR beta V segments (in an earlier analysis) were productive either about 90% or about 30% of the time. In a later analysis, CMV-associated beta chains were mostly HLA-associated, it appeared. In a later analysis, across HLA loci, associated TCR counts were highest for DRB1, lowest for HLA-C.

Vbeta (60) and Jbeta (13) primers were used in the PCR. The method was immunoSEQ multiplex PCR; TCRdb's version includes in-frame clones alone and lacks a portion of them. The repertoire consists of roughly 110,000 clones, with approximately 70% occurring once and the leading ten covering about 0.8%. The source material was PBMCs. The receptor was isolated from a boy younger than 18 in good health and CMV-seronegative. This rearrangement joins TRBV7-6 to TRBJ1-2; tentatively, D is TRBD1 (5 bases). CDR3 in DNA: TGTGCCAGCAGCCCAGGGCAGGGAAACTATGGCTACACCTTC. Translation gives CASSPGQGNYGYTF.